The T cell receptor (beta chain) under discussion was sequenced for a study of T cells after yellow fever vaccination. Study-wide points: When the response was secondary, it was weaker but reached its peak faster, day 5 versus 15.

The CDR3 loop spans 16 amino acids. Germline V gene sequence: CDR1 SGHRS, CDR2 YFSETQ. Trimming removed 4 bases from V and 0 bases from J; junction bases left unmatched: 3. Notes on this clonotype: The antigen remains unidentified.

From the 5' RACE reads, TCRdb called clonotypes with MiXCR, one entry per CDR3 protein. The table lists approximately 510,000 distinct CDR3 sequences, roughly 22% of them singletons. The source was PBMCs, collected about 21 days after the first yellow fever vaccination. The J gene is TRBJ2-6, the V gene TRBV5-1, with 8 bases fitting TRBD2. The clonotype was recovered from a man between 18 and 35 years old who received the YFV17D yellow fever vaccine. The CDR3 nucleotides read TGCGCCAGCAGCCCGGGGGGGTTCTCTGGGGCCAACGTCCTGACTTTC. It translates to CASSPGGFSGANVLTF.